One sample yielded the 24 T cell receptor beta chains listed below, sequenced in a study of T cells in Graves' hyperthyroidism and ophthalmopathy. Amplification yielded TCR beta CDR3 regions, with RNA transcripts as the source. RT-PCR in the first round (using the HTBI primer set) targeted the TCR CDR3. TCRdb re-called the multiplex PCR reads with MiXCR, one entry per CDR3 protein. The sample shows hundreds of thousands of distinct CDR3 sequences, 16% of them seen only once. Sequencing input: blood. Source of these receptors: a woman younger than 30 with Graves' ophthalmopathy.

This clonotype was seen ten or more times. The CDR3 region has the DNA TGTGCCAGCAGTTTAAACAGGGCCTCCCCTGGCTACACCTTC. Its translation: CASSLNRASPGYTF. The chain joins TRBV27 to TRBJ1-2; TRBD1 is a possible D gene (6 bases). The CDR3 length is 14 residues. The germline V gene encodes CDR1 MNHEY and CDR2 SMNVEV (reference sequence). The V gene lost 2 bases and the J gene lost 7 bases, with 14 bases spanning the gap.

This clonotype has at least ten counts. The J gene is TRBJ2-1, the V gene TRBV7-2, with 7 bases identical to TRBD2. The germline V gene encodes CDR1 SGHTA and CDR2 FQGNSA. The V segment lost 2 bases and the J segment 1 base; nucleotides outside the gene matches: 5. This CDR3 has 16 residues. CDR3: CASSLSAGVSYNEQFF. Written as DNA, the CDR3 is TGTGCCAGCAGCTTATCTGCGGGAGTATCCTACAATGAGCAGTTCTTC.

This clonotype has at least ten counts. The J gene is TRBJ1-2, the V gene TRBV30; D gene uncertain. The V end lost 6 bases, the J end lost 8 bases, and 19 bases lay between the germline ends. Germline V lookup: CDR1 GTSNPN, CDR2 SVGIG (reference sequence). This CDR3 is 13 amino acids long. The CDR3 loop is CACLVAGEKGYTF. Written as DNA, the CDR3 is TGTGCCTGCCTAGTCGCGGGTGAAAAGGGCTACACCTTC.

This clonotype was counted ten times or more. CDR3 sequence reads: CSARPPSGYTGELFF. The CDR3 bases are TGCAGTGCCAGGCCGCCTAGCGGATATACCGGGGAGCTGTTTTTT. The V call is TRBV20-1, the J call TRBJ2-2; 7 bases match TRBD2. The germline CDR1 and CDR2 sequences are DFQATT and SNEGSKA (reference sequence). V lost 6 bases, J lost 5 bases, and 12 bases stayed unmatched. This CDR3 has 15 amino acids.

The chain employs TRBV6-5 and TRBJ2-1; 12 nucleotides line up with TRBD2. Germline values: CDR1 MNHEY, CDR2 SVGAGI. CDR3 length: 18 residues. V shed 4 bases and J 0 bases; nucleotides not matched to a gene: 7. CDR3 DNA sequence: TGTGCCAGCAGTTCTCTAGCGGGAGGGGGCAGCTCCTACAATGAGCAGTTCTTC. It codes for CASSSLAGGGSSYNEQFF.

This clonotype has ten or more counts. The rearrangement joins TRBV11-2 to TRBJ2-1; 12 bases match TRBD1. Germline V gene lookup returns CDR1 SGHAT and CDR2 FQNNGV. V lost 1 base and J lost 8; bases outside the gene matches: 6. The CDR3 has 16 residues. The CDR3 coding sequence is TGTGCCAGCAGCTTAGCCCCGGGACAGGGGGCCGATGAGCAGTTCTTC. Translation gives CASSLAPGQGADEQFF.

This rearrangement joins TRBV6-5 to TRBJ2-1; D not certain. Germline-derived CDR1 and CDR2 are MNHEY and SVGAGI. The germline V and J ends were trimmed by 0 bases and 1 base, with 4 bases remaining between them. The CDR3 totals 14 residues. The CDR3 loop is CASSYSGSYNEQFF. In DNA form, the CDR3 reads TGTGCCAGCAGTTACTCGGGGTCCTACAATGAGCAGTTCTTC.

This clonotype was seen repeatedly, ten times or more. This sequence joins TRBV5-1 and TRBJ2-3; tentatively, D is TRBD1 (5 bases). This CDR3 region has 14 residues. Trimming left V 0 bases short and J 2 bases short, with 7 bases between. In germline, CDR1 is SGHRS, CDR2 YFSETQ. For the CDR3, the DNA is TGCGCCAGCAGCTTGGGACAGATCACAGATACGCAGTATTTT. Its protein product is CASSLGQITDTQYF.

Many counts were recorded for this clonotype. The V call is TRBV28, the J call TRBJ2-1, with D unclear. Germline V gives CDR1 MDHEN, CDR2 SYDVKM. The length of the CDR3 is 16 residues. V was cut by 4 bases and J by 5 bases, with 18 bases left in between. The CDR3, as DNA: TGTGCCAGCAGTTCCCTTACCGGGTTTGGGGACAATGAGCAGTTCTTC. Protein sequence: CASSSLTGFGDNEQFF.

This clonotype appeared a single time. The V gene is TRBV30, the J gene TRBJ2-1; TRBD2 matches at 13 bases. The CDR3 contains 18 residues. The V segment lost 2 bases and the J segment 0 bases; nucleotides outside the gene matches: 7. Germline CDR1 and CDR2: GTSNPN and SVGIG (reference sequence). This chain's CDR3 is CAWSTGLAGIRSYNEQFF. CDR3 sequence (DNA): TGTGCCTGGAGTACGGGACTAGCGGGGATCCGCTCCTACAATGAGCAGTTCTTC.

This clonotype has at least ten counts. The V and J genes are TRBV5-1 and TRBJ2-7; 9 bases are a match to TRBD2. V was pared by 4 bases and J by 5 bases, with 13 bases of the junction left unmatched. The CDR3 has 16 amino acids. Germline V CDR1 and CDR2: SGHRS, YFSETQ. In DNA form, the CDR3 reads TGCGCCAGCAGCCCCGGACTAGCGAGGATGTGGGACGAGCAGTACTTC. The encoded protein is CASSPGLARMWDEQYF.

This clonotype came up many times. The rearrangement joins TRBV6-5 to TRBJ2-5; no clear D. Germline V gene data show CDR1 as MNHEY and CDR2 as SVGAGI. This CDR3 is built from 13 residues. V was pared by 0 bases and J by 5 bases, with 7 bases between. This CDR3 reads CASSYSVVETQYF. Written as DNA, the CDR3 is TGTGCCAGCAGTTACTCCGTAGTGGAGACCCAGTACTTC.

Many counts were recorded for this clonotype. This sequence joins TRBV11-1 and TRBJ2-2, with no clear D. The germline V and J ends were trimmed by 8 bases and 1 base, with 5 bases remaining between them. The CDR3 has 12 amino acids. Per germline, CDR1 SGHAT and CDR2 FQDESV (reference sequence). CDR3 residues: CASGRNTGELFF. CDR3 coding DNA: TGTGCCAGCGGCCGGAACACCGGGGAGCTGTTTTTT. Full variable domain (remainder filled in from reference TRBV11-1 and TRBJ2-2): EAEVAQSPRYKITEKSQAVAFWCDPISGHATLYWYRQILGQGPELLVQFQDESVVDDSQLPKDRFSAERLKGVDSTLKIQPAELGDSAMYLCASGRNTGELFFGEGSRLTVL.

The CDR3 here is CASSTPGQGRSDAQYF. CDR3 nucleotides: TGTGCCAGCAGCACCCCGGGACAGGGGAGAAGCGATGCGCAGTATTTT. The J gene is TRBJ2-3, the V gene TRBV28; 10 nucleotides align to TRBD1. J lost 10 bases, V lost 6 bases, and 16 bases had no gene match. CDR1 and CDR2 from the germline V gene are MDHEN and SYDVKM. This CDR3 is built from 16 residues.

This clonotype was seen ten or more times. V is TRBV7-2 and J is TRBJ2-7; D not resolved. Germline assignment: CDR1 SGHTA and CDR2 FQGNSA. Trimming removed 2 bases from V and 3 bases from J, with 8 bases in between. The CDR3 sequence is 13 residues long. The chain's CDR3 is CASSLKISYEQYF. In nucleotides, the CDR3 is TGTGCCAGCAGCTTAAAGATCAGCTACGAGCAGTACTTC.

This clonotype has at least ten counts. The V gene is TRBV28, the J gene TRBJ2-7; the D gene is possibly TRBD2 (6 bases). This CDR3 is 16 amino acids long. V lost 3 bases and J 4 bases, leaving 19 bases between the germline ends. Per the germline V gene, CDR1 is MDHEN and CDR2 is SYDVKM. The CDR3 bases are TGTGCCAGCAGTTTTGCGCTAGTAGGGAGGCCATACGAGCAGTACTTC. Protein: CASSFALVGRPYEQYF.

This clonotype was counted a few times. This chain joins TRBV9 and TRBJ2-7; 8 nucleotides align to TRBD2. The DNA end favors TRBJ2-1, so the J call may be wrong. This CDR3 is built from 15 residues. Germline V gene sequence: CDR1 SGDLS, CDR2 YYNGEE. The CDR3 loop reads CASSVVGGGSYEQFF. In nucleotides, the CDR3 is TGTGCCAGCAGCGTAGTCGGGGGGGGCTCATACGAGCAGTTCTTC.

This chain connects TRBV5-1 to TRBJ2-5, with 7 bases lining up with TRBD2. The CDR3 sequence is 15 residues long. V gave up 6 bases and J gave up 5 bases; unmatched junction bases: 13. Looked up from germline, CDR1 is SGHRS and CDR2 is YFSETQ. The CDR3 bases are TGCGCCAGCACTCCCAGCGGGATTTCCCCGGAGACCCAGTACTTC. It yields the protein CASTPSGISPETQYF.

The table lists this clonotype with many counts. This chain links TRBV20-1 with TRBJ1-1; 7 nucleotides line up with TRBD1. Germline CDR1 reads DFQATT; CDR2 reads SNEGSKA (reference sequence). CDR3 length equals 13 residues. V lost 3 bases, J lost 3 bases, and 4 bases stayed unmatched. The CDR3 sequence is CSASAGGDTEAFF. Here the CDR3 DNA reads TGCAGTGCTAGTGCAGGGGGAGACACTGAAGCTTTCTTT.

This clonotype came up many times. The V and J genes are TRBV12-3 or TRBV12-4 and TRBJ2-1; D is undetermined. V lost 3 bases and J 9 bases, leaving 9 bases between the germline ends. The CDR3 length is 12 residues. CDR3 nucleotide sequence: TGTGCCAGCAGTTTCCGGCGGTTTGAGCAGTTCTTC. It is translated as CASSFRRFEQFF.

This clonotype was recorded at least ten times. The genes are TRBV6-1 and TRBJ1-1; D gene unclear. Germline V gene data show CDR1 as MNHNS and CDR2 as SASEGT. The ends were cut back, 1 base at V and 0 bases at J, with 6 bases in the middle. This CDR3 is 14 amino acids long. The CDR3 protein is CASSEDRMNTEAFF. Here the CDR3 DNA reads TGTGCCAGCAGTGAAGACCGCATGAACACTGAAGCTTTCTTT.

J is TRBJ2-7 and V is TRBV20-1; maybe TRBD2 (6 bases). Germline CDR1 and CDR2: DFQATT and SNEGSKA (reference sequence). V was pared by 0 bases and J by 4 bases, with 19 bases between. This CDR3 is 16 amino acids long. The CDR3: CSARDSRTNSSYEQYF. CDR3 sequence (DNA): TGCAGTGCTAGAGATTCTCGGACTAACAGTTCGTACGAGCAGTACTTC.

This clonotype has only one observation. The genes are TRBV20-1 and TRBJ2-2; a weak D match, TRBD1 (6 bases). V lost 4 bases and J lost 3, with 12 bases in between. This CDR3 spans 14 amino acids. Germline V gives CDR1 DFQATT, CDR2 SNEGSKA (reference sequence). CDR3 amino acids: CSAKTGSDTGELFF. CDR3 nucleotide sequence: TGCAGTGCTAAAACAGGGAGTGACACCGGGGAGCTGTTTTTT.

This clonotype occurred many times. The rearrangement links TRBV6-1 to TRBJ1-1, with TRBD1 matching over 8 bases. In germline, CDR1 is MNHNS, CDR2 SASEGT. The length of the CDR3 is 15 residues. Germline trimming cut 5 bases from V and 0 bases from J; bases unmatched to any gene: 5. CDR3 in DNA: TGTGCCAGCAGTCCCAGGGGGCTCATGAACACTGAAGCTTTCTTT. Translated: CASSPRGLMNTEAFF.